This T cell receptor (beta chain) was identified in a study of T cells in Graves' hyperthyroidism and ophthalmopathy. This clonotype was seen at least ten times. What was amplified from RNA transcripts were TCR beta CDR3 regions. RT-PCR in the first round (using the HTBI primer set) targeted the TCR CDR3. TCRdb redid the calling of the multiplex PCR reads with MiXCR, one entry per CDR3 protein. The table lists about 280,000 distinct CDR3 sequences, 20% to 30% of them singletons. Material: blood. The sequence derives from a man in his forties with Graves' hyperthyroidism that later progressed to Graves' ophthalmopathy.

The CDR3 nucleotides read TGTGCCTGGACTACCGTCACAGGGAACACTGAAGCTTTCTTT. Translated: CAWTTVTGNTEAFF. This chain uses TRBV30 with TRBJ1-1; D may be TRBD1 (5 bases). The CDR3 covers 14 residues. Per germline, CDR1 GTSNPN and CDR2 SVGIG (reference sequence). Trimming removed 4 bases from V and 1 base from J, with 13 bases in between.